This TCR beta chain came from a study of CD8+CD57+ T cells in acquired aplastic anemia. The authors sequenced patients whose flow cytometry had shown CD8+CD57+ cell expansion. Genomic DNA constituted the template upon which TCR beta VDJ and CDR3 profiling was performed. Each CDR3 protein is one row after TCRdb ran MiXCR on the reads. The table has around 430,000 distinct CDR3 sequences, approximately 33% seen once; the top ten hold about 0.8%. A remark on this clonotype: Its antigen is unidentified.

Study conclusions and caveats: Researchers report that some 31 CD8+ CDR3 sequences appeared in both patients and controls. Levels of CD8+ Simpson's diversity were not significantly distinct in patients versus controls.

The sequence came from a human donor with aplastic anemia. The specimen sequenced was sorted CD4+, CD8+, or CD8+CD57+ T cells (not recorded which) from PBMCs.

In DNA, the CDR3 is TGTGCCAGCAGTTACCCCGGCCGCAGCTCCGAGCAGTACTTC. Translated: CASSYPGRSSEQYF. This chain uses TRBV6-6 with TRBJ2-7; D not certain. Germline lookup yields CDR1 MNHNY and CDR2 SVGAGI (reference sequence). V was shortened by 2 bases and J by 6 bases, with 14 bases between the two germline ends. The CDR3 runs 14 residues.